These 4 T cell receptor beta chains were sequenced from one sample in a study of cytomegalovirus exposure and HLA in healthy donors (dated by TCRdb to 2015 to 2018). The protocol used for the library was the immunoSEQ multiplex PCR assay. A mixture of 60 forward primers for TCR Vbeta segments and 13 reverse primers for TCR Jbeta segments was used in the multiplex PCR. Imported from immuneACCESS, the table was reduced by TCRdb to in-frame sequences with V and J called. These copies leave out some clones; in studies compared against another copy, an unresolved V gene accounts for under half, and the cause of the remainder is not known. The sample table contains under 150,000 clones; only one count was recorded for around 86% of them. Around 4.2% of the sample is held by the ten biggest clonotypes. The sample comprised PBMCs. These receptors all stem from a woman in her 30s in good health and CMV-seronegative.

This sequence joins TRBV7-2 and TRBJ1-5, with 8 bases lining up with TRBD1. Germline values: CDR1 SGHTA, CDR2 FQGNSA. This CDR3 is 13 amino acids long. J gave up 7 bases and V 5 bases, and 4 bases lay outside the gene matches. The CDR3 loop is CASSPDREQPQHF. The CDR3 DNA follows: TGTGCCAGCAGCCCGGACAGGGAACAGCCCCAGCATTTT. The full variable domain, rest sourced from reference TRBV7-2 and TRBJ1-5, is GAGVSQSPSNKVTEKGKDVELRCDPISGHTALYWYRQSLGQGLEFLIYFQGNSAPDKSGLPSDRFSAERTGGSVSTLTIQRTQQEDSAVYLCASSPDREQPQHFGDGTRLSIL.

The gene calls are TRBV6-1 and TRBJ1-2, with 7 bases lining up with TRBD1. Germline CDR1 is MNHNS and CDR2 is SASEGT. The CDR3 totals 15 residues. V lost 4 bases to trimming and J lost 4 bases; unmatched junction nucleotides: 9. The CDR3 DNA sequence: TGTGCCAGCAGTGCGTCGACAGGGACTGTCTATGGCTACACCTTC. Translated, it gives CASSASTGTVYGYTF.

The V gene is TRBV19, the J gene TRBJ2-1; 7 bases map to TRBD1. V lost 3 bases, J lost 6 bases, and 5 bases stayed unmatched. The CDR3 spans 14 residues. The germline V gene has CDR1 LNHDA and CDR2 SQIVND (reference sequence). CDR3 protein: CASSINRDSNEQFF. The CDR3 bases are TGTGCCAGTAGTATTAACCGGGACAGCAATGAGCAGTTCTTC.

This rearrangement joins TRBV11-2 to TRBJ2-7; 11 positions agree with TRBD1. This CDR3 is 15 amino acids long. Per germline, CDR1 SGHAT and CDR2 FQNNGV. V lost 5 bases, J lost 4 bases, and 7 bases stayed unmatched. CDR3 bases: TGTGCCAGCAGCCGAGCGGGACAGGGGGGTTACGAGCAGTACTTC. This sequence encodes CASSRAGQGGYEQYF. The full variable domain, rest sourced from reference TRBV11-2 and TRBJ2-7, is EAGVAQSPRYKIIEKRQSVAFWCNPISGHATLYWYQQILGQGPKLLIQFQNNGVVDDSQLPKDRFSAERLKGVDSTLKIQPAKLEDSAVYLCASSRAGQGGYEQYFGPGTRLTVT.